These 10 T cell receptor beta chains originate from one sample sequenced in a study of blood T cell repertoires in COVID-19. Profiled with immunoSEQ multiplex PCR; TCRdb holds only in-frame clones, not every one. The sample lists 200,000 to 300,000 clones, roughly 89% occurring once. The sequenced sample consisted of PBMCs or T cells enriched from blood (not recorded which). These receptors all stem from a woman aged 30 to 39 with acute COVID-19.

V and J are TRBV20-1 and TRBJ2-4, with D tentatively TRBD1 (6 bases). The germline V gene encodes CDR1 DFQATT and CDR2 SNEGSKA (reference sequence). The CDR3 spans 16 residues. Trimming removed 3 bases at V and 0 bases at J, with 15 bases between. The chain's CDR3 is CSASQDSLVAKNIQYF. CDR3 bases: TGCAGTGCTAGTCAGGACAGCCTTGTAGCCAAAAACATTCAGTACTTC.

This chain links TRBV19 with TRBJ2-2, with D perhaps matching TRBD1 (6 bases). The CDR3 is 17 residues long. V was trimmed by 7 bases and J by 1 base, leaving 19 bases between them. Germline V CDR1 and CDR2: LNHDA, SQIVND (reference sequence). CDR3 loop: CASTKSLGTLNTGELFF. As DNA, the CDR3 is TGTGCCAGTACTAAAAGCCTCGGGACATTGAACACCGGGGAGCTGTTTTTT.

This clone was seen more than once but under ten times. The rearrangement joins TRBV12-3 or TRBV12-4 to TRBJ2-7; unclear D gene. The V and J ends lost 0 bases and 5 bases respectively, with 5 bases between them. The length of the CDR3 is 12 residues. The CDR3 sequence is CASSLANNEQYF. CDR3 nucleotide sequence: TGTGCCAGCAGTTTAGCGAACAACGAGCAGTACTTC.

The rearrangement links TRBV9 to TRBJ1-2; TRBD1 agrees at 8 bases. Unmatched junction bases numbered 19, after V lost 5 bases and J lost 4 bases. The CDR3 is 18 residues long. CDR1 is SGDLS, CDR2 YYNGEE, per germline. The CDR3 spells CASRPPYSSGQVLYGYTF. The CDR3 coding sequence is TGTGCCAGCAGGCCACCTTATTCTTCGGGACAGGTCCTCTATGGCTACACCTTC.

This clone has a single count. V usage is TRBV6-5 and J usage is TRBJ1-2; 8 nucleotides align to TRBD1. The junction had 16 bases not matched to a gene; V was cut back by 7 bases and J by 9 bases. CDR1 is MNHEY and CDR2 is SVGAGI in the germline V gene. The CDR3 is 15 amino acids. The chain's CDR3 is CASMHRGTPLLSYTF. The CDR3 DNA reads TGTGCCAGCATGCACAGGGGGACGCCCCTCTTGAGCTACACCTTC.

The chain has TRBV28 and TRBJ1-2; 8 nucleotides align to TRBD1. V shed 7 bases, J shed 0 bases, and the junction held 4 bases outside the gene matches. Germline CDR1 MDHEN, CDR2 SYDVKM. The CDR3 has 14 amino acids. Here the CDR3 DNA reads TGTGCCAGCACCCAACAGGGGGCTAACTATGGCTACACCTTC. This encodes CASTQQGANYGYTF.

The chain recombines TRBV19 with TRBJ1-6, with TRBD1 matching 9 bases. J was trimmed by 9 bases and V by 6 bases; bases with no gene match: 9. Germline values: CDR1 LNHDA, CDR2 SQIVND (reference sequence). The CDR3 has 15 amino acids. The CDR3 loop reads CASRVEGQGLSPLHF. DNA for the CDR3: TGTGCCAGTAGAGTTGAAGGACAGGGGCTTTCACCCCTCCACTTT.

The CDR3 sequence: CSVHQGGTEAFF. The CDR3, as DNA: TGCAGCGTCCACCAGGGGGGCACTGAAGCTTTCTTT. The chain is built from TRBV29-1 and TRBJ1-1, with 7 bases matching TRBD1. The ends lost 6 bases at V and 4 bases at J; junction bases unmatched: 5. In germline, CDR1 is SQVTM, CDR2 ANQGSEA. The CDR3 sequence is 12 residues long.

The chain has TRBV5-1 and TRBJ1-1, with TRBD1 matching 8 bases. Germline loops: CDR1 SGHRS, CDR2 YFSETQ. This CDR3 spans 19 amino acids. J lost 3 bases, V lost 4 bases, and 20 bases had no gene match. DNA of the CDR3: TGCGCCAGCAGCCCCCGGGACAGGAGAGTGGCGACGGGGGACACTGAAGCTTTCTTT. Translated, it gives CASSPRDRRVATGDTEAFF. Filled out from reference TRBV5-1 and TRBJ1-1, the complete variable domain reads KAGVTQTPRYLIKTRGQQVTLSCSPISGHRSVSWYQQTPGQGLQFLFEYFSETQRNKGNFPGRFSGRQFSNSRSEMNVSTLELGDSALYLCASSPRDRRVATGDTEAFFGQGTRLTVV.

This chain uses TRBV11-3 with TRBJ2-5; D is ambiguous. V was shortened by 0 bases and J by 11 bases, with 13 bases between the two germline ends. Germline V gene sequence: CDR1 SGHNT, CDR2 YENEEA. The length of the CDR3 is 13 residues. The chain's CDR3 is CASSLESRRTQYF. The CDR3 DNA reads TGTGCCAGCAGCTTAGAAAGTAGAAGAACTCAGTACTTC.